This T cell receptor beta chain emerged from a study of blood T cell dynamics during melanoma immunotherapy. Noted time point: pre-treatment baseline. This table comes from immunoSEQ multiplex PCR, and its TCRdb copy is limited to in-frame clones, with some not included. Of 9,500 to 14,000 clones listed, approximately 82% are singletons. The CDR3 has 14 residues. Trimming shortened V by 3 bases and J by 6 bases, and 14 bases separated the two germline ends. Germline CDR1 is WSHSY and CDR2 is SAAADI. This receptor was taken from a human donor with melanoma. The sequenced sample was blood, obtained from a patient treated with checkpoint blockade. The genes are TRBV10-2 and TRBJ2-5, with a weak D call TRBD2 (5 bases). Here the CDR3 reads CASSDTGMGKTQYF. The CDR3 DNA follows: TGCGCCAGCAGTGATACCGGGATGGGGAAGACCCAGTACTTC.